A selection of T cell receptor beta chains follows, all from one sample in a study of CD8 T cells in ankylosing spondylitis. Using its own MiXCR run on the 5' RACE reads, TCRdb lists one record per CDR3 protein. The sample records 300,000 to 400,000 distinct CDR3 sequences, 9.5% to 13% being singletons. Sequences were obtained from blood, either unsorted or a sorted T cell fraction (not recorded which). The origin of the receptors is a female donor with ankylosing spondylitis or in good health (not recorded which). Both conserved end residues are part of each CDR3. A D gene is named only where the DNA matches it firmly. Rows may omit the clone size; those that give it use once, few, many or a size class.

CASSSAGDIANYGYTF TGTGCCAGCAGCTCGGCCGGGGATATAGCTAACTATGGCTACACCTTC TRBJ1-2 TRBV5-5 many NA
CASSWGGSHSPLHF TGTGCCAGCAGTTGGGGGGGTTCCCATTCACCCCTCCACTTT TRBJ1-6 TRBV12-3/TRBV12-4 many NA
CASHRGYTGELFF TGTGCCAGCCATAGGGGTTACACCGGGGAGCTGTTTTTT TRBJ2-2 TRBV6-1 many NA
CASSLETGLDSPLHF TGTGCCAGCAGCTTGGAGACAGGGCTCGATTCACCCCTCCACTTT TRBJ1-6 TRBV7-9 many TRBD1
CASSLEGFTEAFF TGCGCCAGCAGCTTGGAAGGTTTCACTGAAGCTTTCTTT TRBJ1-1 TRBV5-1 many NA
CASTDRVAYEQYF TGTGCCAGCACGGACCGGGTCGCTTACGAGCAGTACTTC TRBJ2-7 TRBV7-2 NA NA
CSARDLRLDDSPLHF TGCAGTGCTAGAGATCTACGACTGGACGATTCACCCCTCCACTTT TRBJ1-6 TRBV20-1 many NA
CASSVGTTTYEQYF TGTGCCAGCAGCGTTGGGACTACCACCTACGAGCAGTACTTC TRBJ2-7 TRBV9 many TRBD2
CASSVDGDSGNTIYF TGTGCCAGCAGCGTAGACGGGGACTCTGGAAACACCATATATTTT TRBJ1-3 TRBV9 few NA
CASSPETGNTEAFF TGTGCCAGCAGCCCAGAGACAGGTAACACTGAAGCTTTCTTT TRBJ1-1 TRBV3-1 few NA
CASSLGGQYEQYF TGTGCCAGCAGCTTAGGAGGGCAATACGAGCAGTACTTC TRBJ2-7 TRBV7-6 many NA
CASSLRGQNTGELFF TGCGCCAGCAGCTTGAGGGGACAGAACACCGGGGAGCTGTTTTTT TRBJ2-2 TRBV5-1 many NA
CSALQGSQPQHF TGCAGTGCTTTACAGGGAAGCCAGCCCCAGCATTTT TRBJ1-5 TRBV20-1 NA NA
CASSELGLNEQYF TGCGCCAGCAGCGAGCTCGGGCTCAACGAGCAGTACTTC TRBJ2-7 TRBV10-2 many NA
CASSFVGNEKLFF TGTGCCAGCAGTTTTGTAGGCAATGAAAAACTGTTTTTT TRBJ1-4 TRBV12-3/TRBV12-4 many NA
CASSGTGWGGNTIYF TGTGCCAGCAGTGGGACAGGGTGGGGTGGAAACACCATATATTTT TRBJ1-3 TRBV12-3/TRBV12-4 many TRBD1
CASSVGGHYQETQYF TGTGCCAGCAGCGTAGGGGGTCATTACCAAGAGACCCAGTACTTC TRBJ2-5 TRBV9 many NA
CASSFARDRVSYEQYF TGTGCCAGCAGTTTCGCCCGGGACAGGGTCTCCTACGAGCAGTACTTC TRBJ2-7 TRBV28 NA TRBD1
CASSPLQYNEQFF TGCGCCAGCAGCCCGCTACAGTACAATGAGCAGTTCTTC TRBJ2-1 TRBV5-1 many NA
CASSSGSQNGYTF TGTGCCAGCAGTTCCGGGAGTCAAAATGGCTACACCTTC TRBJ1-2 TRBV12-3/TRBV12-4 many NA
CASSFASGAYNEQFF TGTGCCAGCAGTTTCGCTAGCGGGGCCTACAATGAGCAGTTCTTC TRBJ2-1 TRBV12-3/TRBV12-4 few TRBD2
CASGTGIYEQYF TGTGCCAGCGGGACAGGGATATACGAGCAGTACTTC TRBJ2-7 TRBV28 few TRBD1
CASCPNKELASYNEQFF TGTGCCAGCTGCCCAAACAAAGAACTAGCATCCTACAATGAGCAGTTCTTC TRBJ2-1 TRBV3-1 NA NA
CASSLARALHGTNEKLFF TGTGCCAGCAGCTTAGCCAGGGCTCTTCACGGGACTAATGAAAAACTGTTTTTT TRBJ1-4 TRBV7-2 few NA
CASSSSGRVYNEQFF TGTGCCAGCAGCTCCAGCGGGAGAGTCTACAATGAGCAGTTCTTC TRBJ2-1 TRBV3-1 many TRBD2
CASKQRESYNEQFF TGTGCCAGTAAGCAGCGGGAGTCCTACAATGAGCAGTTCTTC TRBJ2-1 TRBV19 NA TRBD2
CSASLGTSGIETQYF TGCAGTGCTAGTTTGGGGACTAGCGGGATAGAGACCCAGTACTTC TRBJ2-5 TRBV20-1 many TRBD2
CSVERDWEQYF TGCAGCGTCGAGAGAGACTGGGAGCAGTACTTC TRBJ2-7 TRBV29-1 few NA
CASSQGKWTGSYEQYF TGTGCCAGCAGCCAAGGGAAGTGGACAGGGTCTTACGAGCAGTACTTC TRBJ2-7 TRBV3-1 few TRBD1
CACHNLDRAYEQYF TGTGCCTGTCACAACCTAGACAGGGCCTACGAGCAGTACTTC TRBJ2-7 TRBV30 NA TRBD1
CASSLVGGFSYNEQFF TGCGCCAGCAGCTTGGTCGGCGGATTTTCCTACAATGAGCAGTTCTTC TRBJ2-1 TRBV5-1 few NA
CASSEIQPRGVSPLHF TGTGCCAGCAGTGAAATACAGCCTCGTGGGGTTTCACCCCTCCACTTT TRBJ1-6 TRBV25-1 many NA
CASSPRGPTGELFF TGCGCCAGCAGCCCGAGAGGGCCCACCGGGGAGCTGTTTTTT TRBJ2-2 TRBV5-1 NA NA
CASSPGLAGLDNEQFF TGTGCCAGCAGTCCCGGACTAGCGGGTTTAGACAATGAGCAGTTCTTC TRBJ2-1 TRBV27 few TRBD2
CASSEAGQNNEKLFF TGCGCCAGCAGCGAAGCGGGACAGAATAATGAAAAACTGTTTTTT TRBJ1-4 TRBV5-1 few TRBD1
CTSSWDRDYEQYF TGTACCAGCAGCTGGGACAGGGACTACGAGCAGTACTTC TRBJ2-7 TRBV7-2 NA TRBD1
CSAVPPWVEAFF TGCAGTGCTGTGCCTCCCTGGGTTGAAGCTTTCTTT TRBJ1-1 TRBV20-1 few NA
CSVDVQNTEAFF TGCAGCGTTGACGTACAGAACACTGAAGCTTTCTTT TRBJ1-1 TRBV29-1 many NA
CASSYRTEPLHF TGTGCCAGCAGTTACCGGACCGAGCCCCTCCACTTT TRBJ1-6 TRBV6-5 many NA
CASSPGGMQGHEKLFF TGTGCCAGCAGCCCGGGCGGCATGCAGGGGCATGAAAAACTGTTTTTT TRBJ1-4 TRBV5-6 many NA
CSPQLRRTYNEQFF TGCAGTCCACAATTGAGGAGGACCTACAATGAGCAGTTCTTC TRBJ2-1 TRBV20-1 many NA
CSSTWGQETQYF TGCAGCTCGACGTGGGGTCAAGAGACCCAGTACTTC TRBJ2-5 TRBV29-1 many NA
CSARNRDGYTF TGCAGTGCTAGGAACAGGGATGGCTACACCTTC TRBJ1-2 TRBV20-1 many NA
CASSLDWVPGLNEQYF TGTGCCAGCAGCTTAGATTGGGTCCCAGGGCTCAACGAGCAGTACTTC TRBJ2-7 TRBV7-8 many NA
CSVQTAEAFF TGCAGCGTTCAGACAGCTGAAGCTTTCTTT TRBJ1-1 TRBV29-1 NA NA